This TCR beta chain is from a study of OX40 agonist ivuxolimab in advanced cancers. Study-wide context: Ivuxolimab, an antibody acting as an agonist of OX40 (CD134), was used to treat patients.

A word on this clone: Its antigen is unknown.

The CDR3 covers 16 residues. The V and J ends lost 0 bases and 2 bases respectively, with 11 bases between them. CDR1 and CDR2 from the germline V gene are SGHDN and FVKESK. Sequencing used immunoSEQ multiplex PCR; TCRdb keeps in-frame clones, though not all of them. This sample has around 72,000 clones, with 85% to 90% found just once. Findings and limits, study-wide: Antigen specificity was not determined for the expanded peripheral T cells. Near-lowest levels of clonal expansion characterized partial responders at 0.1-3.0 mg/kg. More expanded clones were seen, on average, in CD8+ T cells than in CD4+.

The rearrangement uses TRBV14 and TRBJ1-3; D ambiguous. This sample comprised CD4+ or CD8+ T cells sorted from blood, obtained in a trial of the OX40 agonist ivuxolimab. The clonotype was recovered from an adult with an advanced solid tumor such as melanoma, head and neck, liver or kidney cancer. The DNA of the CDR3 is TGTGCCAGCAGCCAAGAGAAGGGAAAAACTGGAAACACCATATATTTT. Its protein is CASSQEKGKTGNTIYF.